This TCR beta chain was documented in a study of blood T cells in healthy people across ages. Next came a second PCR, run for about 6 to 12 cycles, which used a sample-barcoded 5' primer along with a J-beta primer mix. MiXCR, run by TCRdb on the 5' RACE reads, gives a single entry per CDR3 protein. This table has more than 650,000 distinct CDR3 sequences, approximately 22% appearing once. In the case of this clonotype: Its target is not known. This could be a read error, since a much larger clone is one nucleotide away.

Aged roughly 6 to 90, donors were systemically healthy Caucasians from Russia. Trimming removed 5 bases at V and 7 bases at J, with 17 bases between. The CDR3 loop spans 15 amino acids. The study, taken as a whole, reports: Not knowing donor CMV status may have confounded expanded clonotype changes.

The V and J genes are TRBV12-3 or TRBV12-4 and TRBJ1-4; a weak D match, TRBD1 (6 bases). This sequence was found in a man aged 70-80 years in good health. Sequences were obtained from blood. The CDR3 DNA reads TGTGCCAGCAGTACTAACGGGGGGCAAACTGAAAAACTGTTTTTT. This translates into CASSTNGGQTEKLFF.